Below, 32 T cell receptor beta chains from the same sample are listed, as sequenced in a study of blood T cell repertoires in COVID-19. Assay used: immunoSEQ multiplex PCR; TCRdb lists only in-frame clones, some missing. The top ten hold roughly 1.3% of the sample, which has over 200,000 clones, 83% seen once. Sequencing used peripheral blood. These receptors all come from a woman aged 25 to 39 with COVID-19, enrolled during active disease.

The V gene is TRBV7-2, the J gene TRBJ1-5, with D perhaps matching TRBD1 (6 bases). The CDR3 has 15 amino acids. V gave up 5 bases and J gave up 7 bases, with 18 bases separating them. Germline V CDR1 and CDR2: SGHTA, FQGNSA. The CDR3 DNA sequence: TGTGCCAGCAGCCACGACGCAGGGGCCAACCAGCCCCAGCATTTT. It encodes CASSHDAGANQPQHF.

This clone occurred a few times. The chain combines TRBV19 with TRBJ2-3; 8 bases are shared with TRBD1. The CDR3 runs 17 residues. With V trimmed by 1 base and J by 1 base, 7 bases remained unmatched. Per germline, CDR1 LNHDA and CDR2 SQIVND (reference sequence). CDR3 amino acids: CASSIARGQGGTDTQYF. The CDR3 region has the DNA TGTGCCAGTAGTATAGCAAGAGGACAGGGAGGCACAGATACGCAGTATTTT.

As for this clone: The identical CDR3 is also encoded by other nucleotide sequences in the sample. This chain uses TRBV4-3 with TRBJ2-5; D remains unclear. The CDR3 is 13 amino acids. CDR1 LGHNA and CDR2 YSLEER come from the germline V gene. The germline V and J ends were trimmed by 0 bases and 3 bases, with 5 bases remaining between them. CDR3 loop: CASSQDEEETQYF. CDR3 nucleotide sequence: TGCGCCAGCAGCCAAGATGAGGAAGAGACCCAGTACTTC.

This clone occurred a few times. The V gene is TRBV6-2 or TRBV6-3, the J gene TRBJ1-1; D unclear. Trimming shortened V by 5 bases and J by 3 bases, and 10 bases separated the two germline ends. The CDR3 consists of 13 residues. Germline-derived CDR1 and CDR2 are MNHEY and SVGEGT. CDR3 nucleotides: TGTGCCAGCAGTCTTTTGTCGTACACTGAAGCTTTCTTT. Amino acid sequence: CASSLLSYTEAFF.

The CDR3 region has the DNA TGTGCCAGCAGCTCCCAGGGGCCACGACGGGAGCAGTACTTC. Translated: CASSSQGPRREQYF. The chain carries TRBV7-2 and TRBJ2-7; tentatively, D is TRBD1 (6 bases). Germline V CDR1 and CDR2: SGHTA, FQGNSA. The CDR3 runs to 14 residues. With 4 bases removed from V and 7 bases from J, the gap between germline ends came to 17 bases. The whole variable domain, remainder taken from reference TRBV7-2 and TRBJ2-7, is GAGVSQSPSNKVTEKGKDVELRCDPISGHTALYWYRQSLGQGLEFLIYFQGNSAPDKSGLPSDRFSAERTGGSVSTLTIQRTQQEDSAVYLCASSSQGPRREQYFGPGTRLTVT.

The rearrangement links TRBV19 to TRBJ2-3; 8 bases are a match to TRBD2. After removal of 0 bases from V and 4 bases from J, the junction contained 9 bases not matched to a gene. Germline values: CDR1 LNHDA, CDR2 SQIVND (reference sequence). This CDR3 spans 17 amino acids. CDR3 bases: TGTGCCAGTAGTATAGATCTTCAAGCGGGGGCGGCAGATACGCAGTATTTT. Its protein product is CASSIDLQAGAADTQYF.

This chain uses TRBV19 with TRBJ1-2, with unresolved D. CDR1 is LNHDA, CDR2 SQIVND, per germline (reference sequence). The CDR3 has 15 residues. V shed 6 bases and J shed 1 base, with 15 bases lying between them. The CDR3 bases are TGTGCCAGTAGCCCTACGCAAGTTAATAACTATGGCTACACCTTC. It specifies CASSPTQVNNYGYTF. The entire variable domain, with the rest obtained from reference TRBV19 and TRBJ1-2, is as follows: DGGITQSPKYLFRKEGQNVTLSCEQNLNHDAMYWYRQDPGQGLRLIYYSQIVNDFQKGDIAEGYSVSREKKESFPLTVTSAQKNPTAFYLCASSPTQVNNYGYTFGSGTRLTVV.

V and J are TRBV11-1 and TRBJ2-3; 11 bases are a match to TRBD2. The germline CDR1 and CDR2 sequences are SGHAT and FQDESV (reference sequence). The CDR3 contains 16 residues. J lost 4 bases, V lost 5 bases, and 8 bases had no gene match. CDR3 loop: CASSLVAGGPADTQYF. The CDR3 nucleotides read TGTGCCAGCAGCCTCGTAGCGGGGGGGCCGGCAGATACGCAGTATTTT.

V is TRBV2 and J is TRBJ2-7; 10 bases are a match to TRBD1. Trimming at V came to 4 bases and at J to 5 bases, leaving 5 bases not matched to a gene. Germline values: CDR1 SNHLY, CDR2 FYNNEI. The CDR3 is made up of 14 amino acids. DNA for the CDR3: TGTGCCAGCAGTGTAAGACAGGGGGCCAACGAGCAGTACTTC. This codes for CASSVRQGANEQYF.

V gene TRBV5-1 combines with J gene TRBJ1-2, with TRBD1 matching 8 bases. Germline CDR1 reads SGHRS; CDR2 reads YFSETQ. The CDR3 spans 15 residues. The trim removed 2 bases at V and 6 bases at J, leaving 9 bases unmatched. CDR3 nucleotide sequence: TGCGCCAGCAGCTTAGGGACAGGTCCCGCTGATGGCTACACCTTC. Amino acid sequence: CASSLGTGPADGYTF.

The CDR3 protein is CAIRLAGGNEQFF. For the CDR3, the DNA is TGTGCCATCAGGCTAGCGGGAGGAAATGAGCAGTTCTTC. V is TRBV10-3 and J is TRBJ2-1, with TRBD2 identical over 11 bases. Germline assignment: CDR1 ENHRY and CDR2 SYGVKD. Trimming at V came to 6 bases and at J to 7 bases, leaving 2 bases not matched to a gene. This CDR3 is 13 amino acids long.

This chain connects TRBV29-1 to TRBJ1-6, with TRBD1 as a possible D gene (6 bases). Germline values: CDR1 SQVTM, CDR2 ANQGSEA. The CDR3 is made up of 14 amino acids. V gave up 6 bases and J gave up 9 bases, with 18 bases separating them. The CDR3 is CSVRKGPQGSPLHF. CDR3 nucleotides: TGCAGCGTCAGAAAGGGGCCACAGGGTTCACCCCTCCACTTT. Full variable domain (remainder filled in from reference TRBV29-1 and TRBJ1-6): SAVISQKPSRDICQRGTSLTIQCQVDSQVTMMFWYRQQPGQSLTLIATANQGSEATYESGFVIDKFPISRPNLTFSTLTVSNMSPEDSSIYLCSVRKGPQGSPLHFGNGTRLTVT.

The DNA of the CDR3 is TGTGCCAGTAGTATCGAAGAGGGGGCTGAAGCTTTCTTT. Its protein product is CASSIEEGAEAFF. This chain connects TRBV19 to TRBJ1-1; D is perhaps TRBD1 (6 bases). The CDR3 extends over 13 amino acids. Trimming removed 3 bases at V and 6 bases at J, with 11 bases between. CDR1 and CDR2 from the germline V gene are LNHDA and SQIVND (reference sequence).

V usage is TRBV6-5 and J usage is TRBJ2-5; 7 nucleotides match TRBD1. J gave up 1 base and V 6 bases, and 5 bases lay outside the gene matches. Germline lookup yields CDR1 MNHEY and CDR2 SVGAGI. This CDR3 has 14 residues. In DNA form, the CDR3 reads TGTGCCAGCAGAAGGACAGGACGCCAAGAGACCCAGTACTTC. Its protein is CASRRTGRQETQYF.

V gene TRBV5-1 combines with J gene TRBJ2-1; 8 bases are shared with TRBD2. CDR3 length: 15 amino acids. The germline V gene encodes CDR1 SGHRS and CDR2 YFSETQ. The V and J ends lost 7 bases and 0 bases, in that order; junction bases with no gene match: 6. The CDR3 sequence: CASYSGESSYNEQFF. The CDR3 DNA reads TGCGCCAGCTATAGCGGGGAGAGCTCCTACAATGAGCAGTTCTTC.

The chain couples TRBV28 to TRBJ2-7; the match to TRBD2 covers 9 bases. CDR1 and CDR2 (germline): MDHEN, SYDVKM. Trimming took 6 bases from V and 0 from J; bases not matched to a gene: 15. The CDR3 consists of 18 residues. For the CDR3, the DNA is TGTGCCAGCAGACCTCCGGGACTAGCTACTCGCAGCTCCTACGAGCAGTACTTC. This encodes CASRPPGLATRSSYEQYF.

The chain employs TRBV7-3 and TRBJ1-3; the D is unclear. The CDR3 has 17 amino acids. V shed 1 base and J shed 0 bases, with 13 bases lying between them. CDR1 and CDR2 (germline): SGHTA, FQGTGA. The CDR3 bases are TGTGCCAGCAGCTTAAGACCACCGGGTCCCTCTGGAAACACCATATATTTT. It is translated as CASSLRPPGPSGNTIYF.

The V call is TRBV9, the J call TRBJ2-2, with 13 nucleotides matching TRBD2. V gave up 5 bases and J gave up 4 bases; unmatched junction bases: 5. This CDR3 spans 16 amino acids. Germline V gene data show CDR1 as SGDLS and CDR2 as YYNGEE. The CDR3 DNA follows: TGTGCCAGCAGTCTCCGGACTAGCGGGGGCACCGGGGAGCTGTTTTTT. Encoded protein: CASSLRTSGGTGELFF. Complete variable domain (other parts from reference TRBV9 and TRBJ2-2): DSGVTQTPKHLITATGQRVTLRCSPRSGDLSVYWYQQSLDQGLQFLIQYYNGEERAKGNILERFSAQQFPDLHSELNLSSLELGDSALYFCASSLRTSGGTGELFFGEGSRLTVL.

The chain is built from TRBV9 and TRBJ2-3; tentative D call: TRBD2 (6 bases). V was shortened by 3 bases and J by 4 bases, with 12 bases between the two germline ends. There are 14 residues in the CDR3. Germline CDR1 SGDLS, CDR2 YYNGEE. CDR3 sequence (DNA): TGTGCCAGCAGCGCGGGGACTTTTCCAGATACGCAGTATTTT. Translation: CASSAGTFPDTQYF.

The chain couples TRBV7-2 to TRBJ1-4, with no clear D. There are 15 residues in the CDR3. Germline assignment: CDR1 SGHTA and CDR2 FQGNSA. Trimming took 5 bases from V and 3 from J, leaving 13 bases between them. The CDR3 DNA follows: TGTGCCAGCAGCCCGCAGACTGCTCCTAATGAAAAACTGTTTTTT. It is translated as CASSPQTAPNEKLFF.

This sequence joins TRBV24-1 and TRBJ2-1; 7 nucleotides line up with TRBD2. V lost 2 bases, J lost 3 bases, and 12 bases stayed unmatched. The CDR3 runs to 18 residues. Germline V lookup: CDR1 KGHDR, CDR2 SFDVKD. CDR3 loop: CATSDSSSRLAVYNEQFF. As DNA, the CDR3 is TGTGCCACCAGTGATTCATCCTCGCGGCTAGCGGTCTACAATGAGCAGTTCTTC.

This chain joins TRBV7-6 and TRBJ2-5, with TRBD1 matching 9 bases. V gave up 0 bases and J gave up 10 bases; unmatched junction bases: 6. Germline V gene lookup returns CDR1 SGHVS and CDR2 FNYEAQ. The CDR3 is 14 residues long. CDR3 amino acids: CASSLATGTGIQYF. The DNA for the CDR3 is TGTGCCAGCAGCTTAGCCACCGGGACAGGGATCCAGTACTTC.

This clone has only a few counts. The V and J genes are TRBV7-2 and TRBJ2-4; 9 positions agree with TRBD2. The CDR3 contains 18 residues. The germline V gene has CDR1 SGHTA and CDR2 FQGNSA. Trimming removed 1 base from V and 1 base from J; junction bases left unmatched: 8. The CDR3 loop is CASSLGVAGGQAKNIQYF. Here the CDR3 DNA reads TGTGCCAGCAGCTTAGGAGTCGCGGGAGGGCAGGCCAAAAACATTCAGTACTTC.

The rearrangement joins TRBV5-1 to TRBJ1-1; 8 nucleotides agree with TRBD1. V lost 5 bases and J lost 1; bases outside the gene matches: 7. The CDR3 extends over 15 amino acids. Germline values: CDR1 SGHRS, CDR2 YFSETQ. DNA for the CDR3: TGCGCCAGCAGATCGAAACAGGGGGAGAACACTGAAGCTTTCTTT. Translated: CASRSKQGENTEAFF.

The chain uses TRBV2 and TRBJ2-7; 8 positions match TRBD1. The CDR3 totals 14 residues. Trimming took 6 bases from V and 6 from J; bases not matched to a gene: 10. Germline CDR1 reads SNHLY; CDR2 reads FYNNEI. The CDR3 DNA reads TGTGCCAGCAGCGCCGGGACAGGAATTCTCGAGCAGTACTTC. Translated: CASSAGTGILEQYF.

The V and J genes are TRBV7-9 and TRBJ2-3; D gene uncertain. Germline CDR1 SEHNR, CDR2 FQNEAQ (reference sequence). This CDR3 is built from 15 residues. Between the trimmed V and J ends, which lost 1 base and 4 bases, there was a span of 12 bases. CDR3 nucleotides: TGTGCCAGCAGCTTAGGAATCGTGAGCGCAGATACGCAGTATTTT. Translating it yields CASSLGIVSADTQYF.

The J gene is TRBJ1-1, the V gene TRBV7-9; possible D gene TRBD1, 6 bases. Germline V lookup: CDR1 SEHNR, CDR2 FQNEAQ (reference sequence). Trimming stripped 5 bases from V and 5 bases from J, with 21 bases between. This CDR3 spans 16 amino acids. In DNA form, the CDR3 reads TGTGCCAGCAGCAGCCAGGGGAAGGGGCTCGGGACTGAAGCTTTCTTT. Translation gives CASSSQGKGLGTEAFF.

V usage is TRBV28 and J usage is TRBJ1-1; D is unresolved. The V end was cut by 6 bases, the J end by 1 base, with 12 bases between. This CDR3 contains 14 residues. Looked up from germline, CDR1 is MDHEN and CDR2 is SYDVKM. As DNA, the CDR3 is TGTGCCAGCAGCAGTCCCGGGTCGAACACTGAAGCTTTCTTT. Translated: CASSSPGSNTEAFF.

In DNA, the CDR3 is TGTGCCAGCAGTGCCCGACAGGGACCCAACGTCCTGACTTTC. It encodes CASSARQGPNVLTF. The chain has TRBV27 and TRBJ2-6, with 7 bases that match TRBD1. The CDR3 loop spans 14 amino acids. Trimming cost V 5 bases and J 8 bases; bases outside gene matches: 6. The V gene's germline CDR1 is MNHEY and CDR2 SMNVEV (reference sequence).

The rearrangement joins TRBV7-4 to TRBJ1-4; D gene ambiguous. The V and J ends lost 1 base and 0 bases respectively, with 6 bases between them. The CDR3 contains 15 residues. CDR1 is SGHVT, CDR2 SQSDAQ, per germline. This CDR3 is CASSLVPATNEKLFF. The CDR3 DNA follows: TGTGCCAGCAGCTTAGTTCCGGCAACTAATGAAAAACTGTTTTTT.

This chain joins TRBV10-3 and TRBJ2-5; TRBD2 might be the D (5 bases). Trimming removed 2 bases from V and 4 bases from J, with 11 bases in between. The V gene's germline CDR1 is ENHRY and CDR2 SYGVKD. The CDR3 runs 14 residues. In nucleotides, the CDR3 is TGTGCCATCAGTGAGGGGAGAATCAGAGAGACCCAGTACTTC. Translated, it gives CAISEGRIRETQYF.

As for this clone: Other DNA sequences within the sample encode an identical CDR3. This chain joins TRBV9 and TRBJ1-1; D may be TRBD1 (5 bases). Germline-derived CDR1 and CDR2 are SGDLS and YYNGEE. Trimming pared 0 bases from V and 1 base from J, leaving 7 bases between. The CDR3 covers 14 residues. The CDR3 protein is CASSVAGSNTEAFF. DNA of the CDR3: TGTGCCAGCAGCGTAGCAGGGTCGAACACTGAAGCTTTCTTT.